This entry lists 31 T cell receptor beta chains sequenced from one sample in a study of T cells after yellow fever vaccination. TCRdb ran MiXCR on the 5' RACE reads and lists one entry per CDR3 protein. The data contain approximately 250,000 distinct CDR3 sequences, 5.5% to 8.5% of them singletons. Sequencing was performed on CD4+ T cells sorted from PBMCs, taken on the day of the yellow fever booster vaccination. These receptors all stem from a man aged 25 to 45 who received the YFV17D yellow fever vaccine.

The genes are TRBV6-2 or TRBV6-3 and TRBJ1-5; D not certain. V lost 2 bases, J lost 1 base, and 15 bases lay in between. Germline CDR1 is MNHEY and CDR2 is SVGEGT. This CDR3 contains 17 residues. CDR3 bases: TGTGCCAGCAGTTACCGACAAACAAGGGTGAGCAATCAGCCCCAGCATTTT. Translated, it gives CASSYRQTRVSNQPQHF.

V gene TRBV12-3 or TRBV12-4 combines with J gene TRBJ1-2; 8 bases align to TRBD1. J was trimmed by 4 bases and V by 3 bases; bases with no gene match: 4. The length of the CDR3 is 14 residues. CDR3 protein: CASSLQGALYGYTF. Here the CDR3 DNA reads TGTGCCAGCAGTTTGCAGGGGGCACTCTATGGCTACACCTTC.

This clonotype appeared a few times. The J gene is TRBJ2-2, the V gene TRBV10-3; D may be TRBD2 (6 bases). The CDR3 totals 14 residues. Germline V gives CDR1 ENHRY, CDR2 SYGVKD. V lost 7 bases to trimming and J lost 6 bases, with 15 bases between them. The CDR3 coding sequence is TGTGCCATCACTTCGGGAGTCCCCCCCGGGGAGCTGTTTTTT. Translating it yields CAITSGVPPGELFF.

In this sample, this clonotype turned up a few times. The chain uses TRBV3-1 and TRBJ1-1, with TRBD1 as a possible D gene (5 bases). There are 14 residues in the CDR3. Germline V gene lookup returns CDR1 LGHDT and CDR2 YNNKEL (reference sequence). The ends were cut back, 0 bases at V and 6 bases at J, with 11 bases in the middle. The CDR3 loop reads CASSQELRGSEAFF. Written as DNA, the CDR3 is TGTGCCAGCAGCCAAGAGCTACGGGGGTCTGAAGCTTTCTTT.

The chain uses TRBV10-3 and TRBJ2-3; 7 bases are shared with TRBD1. Germline V gene data show CDR1 as ENHRY and CDR2 as SYGVKD. This CDR3 region has 13 residues. Trimming took 8 bases from V and 4 from J; bases not matched to a gene: 6. The CDR3 region has the DNA TGTGCCATCGCCGAAGGGGGCGCAGATACGCAGTATTTT. Translated: CAIAEGGADTQYF.

This clonotype was counted a few times. The chain is built from TRBV28 and TRBJ1-1, with D maybe TRBD1 (5 bases). V lost 5 bases to trimming and J lost 8 bases, with 15 bases between them. Germline V gene data show CDR1 as MDHEN and CDR2 as SYDVKM. The CDR3 has 13 amino acids. The DNA of the CDR3 is TGTGCCAGCAGTCTAACTAACCCAGGGGAAGCTTTCTTT. Amino acid sequence: CASSLTNPGEAFF.

This clonotype was counted ten times or more. A read error may account for a junction end that differs from germline. The chain combines TRBV3-1 with TRBJ2-4, with D possibly matching TRBD2 (6 bases). The germline V gene encodes CDR1 LGHDT and CDR2 YNNKEL (reference sequence). CDR3 size: 16 residues. The CDR3 is CASRQATAGGKNIQYF. As DNA, the CDR3 is TGTGCCAGCAGACAAGCCACTGCCGGGGGAAAAAACATTCAGTACTTC.

This clonotype was detected ten times or more. DNA for the CDR3: TGCAGCGCCCTGGGACAGCCGAACACCGGGGAGCTGTTTTTT. Protein: CSALGQPNTGELFF. The chain joins TRBV29-1 to TRBJ2-2, with 7 bases aligning to TRBD1. The CDR3 consists of 14 residues. CDR1 SQVTM and CDR2 ANQGSEA come from the germline V gene. J gave up 0 bases and V 7 bases, and 5 bases lay outside the gene matches.

Points on this clonotype: A read error is possible here, since a much larger clone lies one base away. The CDR3 region has the DNA TGTGCCAGCGGCTTAGTAGGCGAGACAGATACGCAGTATTTT. Amino acids: CASGLVGETDTQYF. The V and J genes are TRBV11-2 and TRBJ2-3; no firm D call. CDR3 size: 14 residues. In germline, CDR1 is SGHAT, CDR2 FQNNGV. Filled out from reference TRBV11-2 and TRBJ2-3, the complete variable domain reads EAGVAQSPRYKIIEKRQSVAFWCNPISGHATLYWYQQILGQGPKLLIQFQNNGVVDDSQLPKDRFSAERLKGVDSTLKIQPAKLEDSAVYLCASGLVGETDTQYFGPGTRLTVL.

This clonotype was recorded once. The chain joins TRBV5-6 to TRBJ2-5; D is unclear. Trimming shortened V by 4 bases and J by 4 bases, and 17 bases separated the two germline ends. The CDR3 spans 15 residues. Germline V gene data show CDR1 as SGHDT and CDR2 as YYEEEE. CDR3 residues: CASSPVRQRAETQYF. The CDR3 bases are TGTGCCAGCAGCCCAGTCCGGCAGCGAGCAGAGACCCAGTACTTC.

Details on this clonotype: The junction departs from the called germline gene at one end, perhaps through a read error. This chain joins TRBV5-6 and TRBJ2-4, with a possible D match to TRBD2 (5 bases). CDR1 is SGHDT, CDR2 YYEEEE, per germline. This CDR3 is built from 16 residues. The CDR3: CASSLYGGLGKNVQYF. The CDR3, as DNA: TGTGCCAGCAGCTTGTATGGAGGACTTGGCAAAAACGTTCAGTACTTC.

The chain couples TRBV5-1 to TRBJ1-6; 7 bases map to TRBD1. Germline lookup yields CDR1 SGHRS and CDR2 YFSETQ. V lost 2 bases to trimming and J lost 7 bases; unmatched junction nucleotides: 6. The CDR3 length is 15 residues. CDR3 region: CASSLSGTDNSPLHF. CDR3 bases: TGCGCCAGCAGCTTATCCGGGACAGACAATTCACCCCTCCACTTT.

This clonotype was detected ten times or more. The chain carries TRBV12-3 or TRBV12-4 and TRBJ2-7; possible D gene TRBD1, 5 bases. Between the trimmed V and J ends, which lost 7 bases and 7 bases, there was a span of 11 bases. The length of the CDR3 is 11 residues. The CDR3 DNA reads TGTGCCAGCACTTCAGGGAAAGAGCAGTACTTC. It is translated as CASTSGKEQYF.

The chain links TRBV4-3 to TRBJ2-3, with D unclear. CDR3 length: 14 residues. The germline V gene encodes CDR1 LGHNA and CDR2 YSLEER. Trimming removed 1 base at V and 4 bases at J, with 9 bases between. The CDR3 here is CASSQVGFPDTQYF. The DNA of the CDR3 is TGCGCCAGCAGCCAAGTCGGCTTCCCAGATACGCAGTATTTT.

This clonotype was counted many times. The rearrangement joins TRBV19 to TRBJ2-7; D is unclear. CDR1 and CDR2 from the germline V gene are LNHDA and SQIVND (reference sequence). V dropped 4 bases and J dropped 4 bases, with 5 bases sitting between them. The CDR3 is 11 residues long. CDR3 in DNA: TGTGCCAGTAGTAGTGTGTACGAGCAGTACTTC. Encoded protein: CASSSVYEQYF.

This clonotype was counted only a few times. The rearrangement joins TRBV28 to TRBJ2-2, with D possibly matching TRBD2 (5 bases). The V end lost 9 bases, the J end lost 1 base, and 9 bases lay between the germline ends. Looked up from germline, CDR1 is MDHEN and CDR2 is SYDVKM. CDR3 length: 13 amino acids. For the CDR3, the DNA is TGTGCCAGTTACCGGGAGAACACCGGGGAGCTGTTTTTT. This translates into CASYRENTGELFF.

This clonotype was counted at least ten times. The chain carries TRBV20-1 and TRBJ2-7; D is perhaps TRBD2 (5 bases). The CDR3 is 13 residues long. V was pared by 1 base and J by 5 bases, with 12 bases between. The germline V gene has CDR1 DFQATT and CDR2 SNEGSKA (reference sequence). DNA of the CDR3: TGCAGTGCTAGAGGTGGACTGCGCGACGAGCAGTACTTC. Amino acid sequence: CSARGGLRDEQYF.

Ten or more counts support this clonotype. The gene calls are TRBV29-1 and TRBJ2-5, with TRBD1 matching over 8 bases. The V gene's germline CDR1 is SQVTM and CDR2 ANQGSEA. The CDR3 extends over 13 amino acids. V dropped 7 bases and J dropped 3; count of bases not matched to a gene: 7. CDR3 protein: CSGHDRGKETQYF. The CDR3 DNA reads TGCAGCGGCCACGACAGGGGAAAAGAGACCCAGTACTTC.

This chain links TRBV20-1 with TRBJ2-3; D possibly corresponds to TRBD2 (5 bases). The CDR3 runs to 13 residues. Germline CDR1 reads DFQATT; CDR2 reads SNEGSKA (reference sequence). V was cut by 5 bases and J by 2 bases, with 11 bases left in between. This CDR3 reads CSAGERITDTQYF. CDR3 in DNA: TGCAGTGCTGGGGAGCGGATCACAGATACGCAGTATTTT.

This clonotype was found a few times. CDR3 protein: CASSELKTGRDTQYF. The CDR3 DNA is TGCGCCAGCAGTGAGTTGAAGACAGGGAGAGATACGCAGTATTTT. The rearrangement joins TRBV10-1 to TRBJ2-3, with 7 bases identical to TRBD1. The CDR3 is 15 amino acids. CDR1 and CDR2 (germline): WNHNN, SYGVQD (reference sequence). Unmatched junction bases numbered 6, after V lost 1 base and J lost 5 bases.

In DNA form, the CDR3 reads TGTGCCAGCAGCTCATGGGACAGGGGCGGCAATCAGCCCCAGCATTTT. Translated, it gives CASSSWDRGGNQPQHF. The chain carries TRBV7-9 and TRBJ1-5; 10 bases agree with TRBD1. CDR1 SEHNR and CDR2 FQNEAQ come from the germline V gene (reference sequence). V was pared by 4 bases and J by 2 bases, with 5 bases of the junction left unmatched. The CDR3 totals 16 residues.

This clonotype was picked up many times. V and J are TRBV27 and TRBJ2-1; TRBD2 agrees at 7 bases. This CDR3 spans 14 amino acids. With V trimmed by 4 bases and J by 4 bases, 4 bases remained unmatched. Germline V gives CDR1 MNHEY, CDR2 SMNVEV (reference sequence). The CDR3 sequence is CASSWLADYNEQFF. The CDR3, as DNA: TGTGCCAGCAGTTGGCTAGCGGATTACAATGAGCAGTTCTTC.

This clonotype has ten or more counts. The chain uses TRBV5-6 and TRBJ1-5; 7 positions match TRBD1. The CDR3 extends over 17 amino acids. The V gene end was trimmed by 3 bases and the J gene end by 2 bases; junction bases not matched to a gene: 11. Looked up from germline, CDR1 is SGHDT and CDR2 is YYEEEE. The CDR3 region is CASSYYVTGIGNQPQHF. The CDR3 nucleotides are TGTGCCAGCAGCTACTACGTGACAGGGATAGGCAATCAGCCCCAGCATTTT.

This clonotype was seen ten or more times. This chain joins TRBV5-6 and TRBJ2-5; D gene unclear. Trimming cost V 0 bases and J 2 bases, with 11 bases left between them. Looked up from germline, CDR1 is SGHDT and CDR2 is YYEEEE. The CDR3 loop spans 15 amino acids. The CDR3 DNA reads as TGTGCCAGCAGCTTGGAGGTCAGCCCACAAGAGACCCAGTACTTC. This translates into CASSLEVSPQETQYF.

This clonotype appeared a few times. The chain joins TRBV10-3 to TRBJ2-7; 9 bases line up with TRBD2. Germline-derived CDR1 and CDR2 are ENHRY and SYGVKD. This CDR3 is built from 17 residues. The V segment lost 9 bases and the J segment 1 base; nucleotides outside the gene matches: 16. The CDR3 DNA reads as TGTGCCATTACCCCAGATAGCGGGAGAGTCTGGTCCTACGAGCAGTACTTC. This gives the protein CAITPDSGRVWSYEQYF.

This clonotype was observed a handful of times. The V gene is TRBV20-1, the J gene TRBJ2-1; TRBD2 aligns across 7 bases. The CDR3 is made up of 14 amino acids. The V segment lost 6 bases and the J segment 2 bases; nucleotides outside the gene matches: 7. The germline gives CDR1 DFQATT, CDR2 SNEGSKA (reference sequence). The CDR3 DNA follows: TGCAGTGCGGATGGGAGGGCCACCTACAATGAGCAGTTCTTC. This encodes CSADGRATYNEQFF.

This clonotype came up many times. The rearrangement links TRBV7-2 to TRBJ2-3, with TRBD2 matching 9 bases. This CDR3 spans 17 amino acids. Germline values: CDR1 SGHTA, CDR2 FQGNSA. Trimming removed 7 bases from V and 3 bases from J; junction bases left unmatched: 14. The CDR3 DNA sequence: TGTGCCAGCACTCTAAACGGCGGGGCGGGAGGGACAGATACGCAGTATTTT. It codes for CASTLNGGAGGTDTQYF.

The rearrangement links TRBV7-2 to TRBJ2-1, with 7 bases fitting TRBD2. Looked up from germline, CDR1 is SGHTA and CDR2 is FQGNSA. Trimming cost V 5 bases and J 3 bases; bases outside gene matches: 7. CDR3 length: 15 residues. The CDR3 DNA reads TGTGCCAGCAGCCCGGGGAGCGGGAACTACAATGAGCAGTTCTTC. This translates into CASSPGSGNYNEQFF. The complete variable domain, with remaining parts taken from reference TRBV7-2 and TRBJ2-1, reads GAGVSQSPSNKVTEKGKDVELRCDPISGHTALYWYRQSLGQGLEFLIYFQGNSAPDKSGLPSDRFSAERTGGSVSTLTIQRTQQEDSAVYLCASSPGSGNYNEQFFGPGTRLTVL.

This clonotype occurred a few times. CDR3 sequence reads: CAWIGAYNSPLHF. The CDR3 DNA reads as TGTGCCTGGATTGGGGCGTATAATTCACCCCTCCACTTT. The chain couples TRBV30 to TRBJ1-6; a weak D match, TRBD1 (5 bases). The CDR3 is made up of 13 amino acids. Germline V gene sequence: CDR1 GTSNPN, CDR2 SVGIG (reference sequence). Between the trimmed V and J ends, which lost 4 bases and 4 bases, there was a span of 8 bases.

This clonotype was seen many times. The gene calls are TRBV20-1 and TRBJ2-3, with a possible D match to TRBD2 (6 bases). CDR1 and CDR2 (germline): DFQATT, SNEGSKA (reference sequence). Trimming cost V 0 bases and J 10 bases, with 20 bases left between them. The CDR3 length is 15 residues. In nucleotides, the CDR3 is TGCAGTGCTAGAGATCGCCTAGCGAGGGCACTTGCGCAGTATTTT. It codes for CSARDRLARALAQYF.

At least ten counts were recorded for this clonotype. A read error may produce the germline difference seen at one junction end. The chain has TRBV7-2 and TRBJ2-1; D gene unclear. The CDR3 loop spans 13 amino acids. CDR1 and CDR2 (germline): SGHTA, FQGNSA. The CDR3 protein is CASSPDSDNEQFF. The DNA for the CDR3 is TGTGCCAGCAGCCCCGACTCCGACAATGAGCAGTTCTTC.